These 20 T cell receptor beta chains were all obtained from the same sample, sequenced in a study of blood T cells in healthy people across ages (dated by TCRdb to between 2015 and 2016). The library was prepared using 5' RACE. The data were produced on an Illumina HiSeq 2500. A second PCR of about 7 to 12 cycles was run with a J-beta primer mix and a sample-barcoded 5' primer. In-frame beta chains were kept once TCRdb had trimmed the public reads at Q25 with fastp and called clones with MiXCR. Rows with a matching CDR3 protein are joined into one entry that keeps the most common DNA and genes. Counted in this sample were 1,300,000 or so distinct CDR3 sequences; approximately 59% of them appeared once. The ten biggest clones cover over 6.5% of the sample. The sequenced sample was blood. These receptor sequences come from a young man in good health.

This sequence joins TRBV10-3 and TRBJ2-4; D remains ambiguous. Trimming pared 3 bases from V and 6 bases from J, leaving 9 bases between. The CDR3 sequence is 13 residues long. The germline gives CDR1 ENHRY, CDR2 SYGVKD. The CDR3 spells CAISDGQINIQYF. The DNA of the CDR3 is TGTGCCATCAGTGACGGGCAGATAAACATTCAGTACTTC.

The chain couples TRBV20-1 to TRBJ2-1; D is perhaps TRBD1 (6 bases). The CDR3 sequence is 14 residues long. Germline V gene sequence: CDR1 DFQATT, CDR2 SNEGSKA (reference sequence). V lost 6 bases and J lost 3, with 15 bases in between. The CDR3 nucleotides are TGCAGTGCACCACAGGGTGAGGTCTACAATGAGCAGTTCTTC. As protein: CSAPQGEVYNEQFF.

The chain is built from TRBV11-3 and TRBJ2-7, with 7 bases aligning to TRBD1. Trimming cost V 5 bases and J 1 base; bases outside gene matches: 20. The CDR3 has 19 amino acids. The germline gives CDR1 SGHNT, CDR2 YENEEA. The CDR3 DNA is TGTGCCAGCAGCCCAGGACCGACGCGCAGGGGGATTCCTTCCTACGAGCAGTACTTC. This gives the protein CASSPGPTRRGIPSYEQYF.

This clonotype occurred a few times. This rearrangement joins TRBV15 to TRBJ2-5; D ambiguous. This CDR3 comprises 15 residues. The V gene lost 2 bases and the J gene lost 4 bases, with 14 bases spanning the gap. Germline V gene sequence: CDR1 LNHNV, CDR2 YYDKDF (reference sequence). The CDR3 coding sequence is TGTGCCACCAGCAGACCTCTCCAAGTTGGAGAGACCCAGTACTTC. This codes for CATSRPLQVGETQYF.

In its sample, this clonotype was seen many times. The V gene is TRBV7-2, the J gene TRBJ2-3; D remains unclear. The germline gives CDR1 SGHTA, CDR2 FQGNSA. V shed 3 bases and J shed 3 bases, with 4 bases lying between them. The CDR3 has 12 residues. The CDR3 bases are TGTGCCAGCAGCTTGTCGACAGATACGCAGTATTTT. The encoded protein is CASSLSTDTQYF.

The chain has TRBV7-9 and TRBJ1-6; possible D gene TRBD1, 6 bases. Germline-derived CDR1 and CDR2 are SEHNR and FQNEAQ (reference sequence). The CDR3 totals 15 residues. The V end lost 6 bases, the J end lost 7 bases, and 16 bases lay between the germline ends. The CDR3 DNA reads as TGTGCCAGCAGTTCAGAGGGGGTTGACAATTCACCCCTCCACTTT. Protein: CASSSEGVDNSPLHF.

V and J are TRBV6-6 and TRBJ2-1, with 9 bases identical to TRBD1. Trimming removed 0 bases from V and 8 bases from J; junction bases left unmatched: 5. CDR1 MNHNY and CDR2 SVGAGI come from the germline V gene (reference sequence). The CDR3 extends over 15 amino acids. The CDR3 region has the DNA TGTGCCAGCAGTTACTCCGTGGACAGGGGTCATGAGCAGTTCTTC. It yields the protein CASSYSVDRGHEQFF.

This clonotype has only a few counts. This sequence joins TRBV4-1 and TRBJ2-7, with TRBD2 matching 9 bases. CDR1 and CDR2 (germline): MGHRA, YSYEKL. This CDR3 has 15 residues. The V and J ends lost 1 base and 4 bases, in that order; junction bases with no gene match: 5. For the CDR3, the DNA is TGCGCCAGCAGCCAAGGACTAGCGGACATTTACGAGCAGTACTTC. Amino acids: CASSQGLADIYEQYF.

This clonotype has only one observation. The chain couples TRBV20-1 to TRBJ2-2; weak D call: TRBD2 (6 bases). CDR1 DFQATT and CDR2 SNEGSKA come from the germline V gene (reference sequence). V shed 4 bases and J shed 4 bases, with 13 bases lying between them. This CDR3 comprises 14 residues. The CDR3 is CSAMTRIGTGELFF. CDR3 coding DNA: TGCAGTGCTATGACTAGGATAGGCACCGGGGAGCTGTTTTTT.

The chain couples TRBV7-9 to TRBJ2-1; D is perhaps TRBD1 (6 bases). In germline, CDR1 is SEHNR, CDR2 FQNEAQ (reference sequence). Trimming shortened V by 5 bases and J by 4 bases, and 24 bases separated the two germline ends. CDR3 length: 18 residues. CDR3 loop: CASSPPTRGGQTYNEQFF. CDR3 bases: TGTGCCAGCAGCCCGCCCACCCGAGGGGGACAAACTTACAATGAGCAGTTCTTC.

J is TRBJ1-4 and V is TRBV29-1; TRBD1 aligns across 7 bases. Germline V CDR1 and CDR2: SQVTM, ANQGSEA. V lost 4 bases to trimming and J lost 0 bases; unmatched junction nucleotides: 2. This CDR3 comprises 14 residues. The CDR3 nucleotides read TGCAGCGTTGCGACAGGGACAACTAATGAAAAACTGTTTTTT. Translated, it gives CSVATGTTNEKLFF. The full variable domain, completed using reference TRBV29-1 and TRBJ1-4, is SAVISQKPSRDICQRGTSLTIQCQVDSQVTMMFWYRQQPGQSLTLIATANQGSEATYESGFVIDKFPISRPNLTFSTLTVSNMSPEDSSIYLCSVATGTTNEKLFFGSGTQLSVL.

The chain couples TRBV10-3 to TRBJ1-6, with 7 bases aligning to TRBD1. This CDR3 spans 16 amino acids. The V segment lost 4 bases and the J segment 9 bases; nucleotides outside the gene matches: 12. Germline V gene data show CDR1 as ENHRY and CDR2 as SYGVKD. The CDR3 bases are TGTGCCATCAGTGGAACCGGTGCTGCAGGGGGTTCACCCCTCCACTTT. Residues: CAISGTGAAGGSPLHF.

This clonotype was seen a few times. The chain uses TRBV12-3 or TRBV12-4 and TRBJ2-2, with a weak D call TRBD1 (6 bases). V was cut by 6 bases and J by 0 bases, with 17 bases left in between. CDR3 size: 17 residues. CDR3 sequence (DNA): TGTGCCAGCAGCCCCCTTTTAAGGACAGCGAACACCGGGGAGCTGTTTTTT. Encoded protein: CASSPLLRTANTGELFF.

The CDR3 here is CASRKGQGENYGYTF. CDR3 nucleotide sequence: TGTGCCAGCAGGAAGGGACAGGGCGAAAACTATGGCTACACCTTC. This sequence joins TRBV6-1 and TRBJ1-2, with 9 bases that match TRBD1. The CDR3 length is 15 residues. The junction had 7 bases not matched to a gene; V was cut back by 6 bases and J by 2 bases. Germline V gene data show CDR1 as MNHNS and CDR2 as SASEGT.

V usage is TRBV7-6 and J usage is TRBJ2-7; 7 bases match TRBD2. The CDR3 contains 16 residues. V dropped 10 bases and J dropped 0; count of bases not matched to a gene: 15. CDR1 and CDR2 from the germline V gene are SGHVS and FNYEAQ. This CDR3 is CATQPSSGASSYEQYF. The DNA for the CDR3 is TGTGCCACCCAACCCTCGAGCGGGGCTAGCTCCTACGAGCAGTACTTC. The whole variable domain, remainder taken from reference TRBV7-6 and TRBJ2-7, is GAGVSQSPRYKVTKRGQDVALRCDPISGHVSLYWYRQALGQGPEFLTYFNYEAQQDKSGLPNDRFSAERPEGSISTLTIQRTEQRDSAMYRCATQPSSGASSYEQYFGPGTRLTVT.

CDR3 nucleotide sequence: TGTGCCAGCAGTCCGCTCGACAGTAACTATGGCTACACCTTC. The encoded protein is CASSPLDSNYGYTF. This chain connects TRBV27 to TRBJ1-2, with a tentative D call TRBD1 (5 bases). Germline CDR1 reads MNHEY; CDR2 reads SMNVEV (reference sequence). With 5 bases removed from V and 1 base from J, the gap between germline ends came to 11 bases. The CDR3 has 14 residues.

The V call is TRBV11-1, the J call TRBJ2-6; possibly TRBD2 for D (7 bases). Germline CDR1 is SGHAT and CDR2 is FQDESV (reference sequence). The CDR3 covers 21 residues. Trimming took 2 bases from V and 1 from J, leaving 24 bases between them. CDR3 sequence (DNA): TGTGCCAGCAGCTTAAGGGGGGGGCGAAGAGGAAATAGATCTGGGGCCAACGTCCTGACTTTC. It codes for CASSLRGGRRGNRSGANVLTF.

For the CDR3, the DNA is TGTGCCAGCAGCATTGATCCAGATACGCAGTATTTT. Translating it yields CASSIDPDTQYF. This chain links TRBV7-2 with TRBJ2-3, with D hard to call. The CDR3 totals 12 residues. Germline CDR1 is SGHTA and CDR2 is FQGNSA. Trimming removed 5 bases at V and 4 bases at J, with 7 bases between.

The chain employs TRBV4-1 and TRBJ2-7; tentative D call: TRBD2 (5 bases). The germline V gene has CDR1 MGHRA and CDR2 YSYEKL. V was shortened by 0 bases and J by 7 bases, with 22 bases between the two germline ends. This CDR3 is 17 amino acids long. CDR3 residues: CASSQDLYRDRNNEQYF. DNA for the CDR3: TGCGCCAGCAGCCAAGATCTTTATCGGGATAGAAACAATGAGCAGTACTTC.

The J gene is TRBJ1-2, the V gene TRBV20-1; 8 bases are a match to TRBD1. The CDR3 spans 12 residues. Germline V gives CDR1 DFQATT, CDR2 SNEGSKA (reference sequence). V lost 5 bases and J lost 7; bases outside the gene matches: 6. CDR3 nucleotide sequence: TGCAGTGCTTTTCAGGGGGCGCGTGGCTACACCTTC. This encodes CSAFQGARGYTF.